This TCR beta chain was captured in a study of OX40 agonist ivuxolimab in advanced cancers. Overall study context: Subjects had a mean age of about 60 years, with a range of 23 to 79; around 80% were male. Prior therapy, whether anti-PD-1, anti-PD-L1 or anti-CTLA-4, was allowed, and more than 35% had some.

As to this clone: The antigen is unknown.

The CDR3 spans 16 residues. The J segment lost 4 bases and the V segment lost 5 bases, leaving 11 bases of the junction unmatched. Germline-derived CDR1 and CDR2 are KGHSH and LQKENI. Measured with immunoSEQ multiplex PCR; TCRdb has only the in-frame clones, and not every one. The sample yields tens of thousands of clones, 91% seen once. Study-level points and caveats: At 0.1 to 3.0 mg/kg, CD4+ and CD8+ blood T cells expanded clonally by week 6. The investigators did not determine what antigen specificity the expanded peripheral T cells had.

This rearrangement joins TRBV18 to TRBJ2-7, with 10 bases that match TRBD1. The TCR originated in an adult with an advanced solid tumor such as melanoma, head and neck, liver or kidney cancer. The specimen comprised CD4+ or CD8+ T cells sorted from blood, sampled in a trial of the OX40 agonist ivuxolimab. CDR3 residues: CASSTTQGQGLYEQYF. The CDR3 DNA sequence: TGTGCCAGCTCAACCACGCAGGGACAGGGGTTATACGAGCAGTACTTC.